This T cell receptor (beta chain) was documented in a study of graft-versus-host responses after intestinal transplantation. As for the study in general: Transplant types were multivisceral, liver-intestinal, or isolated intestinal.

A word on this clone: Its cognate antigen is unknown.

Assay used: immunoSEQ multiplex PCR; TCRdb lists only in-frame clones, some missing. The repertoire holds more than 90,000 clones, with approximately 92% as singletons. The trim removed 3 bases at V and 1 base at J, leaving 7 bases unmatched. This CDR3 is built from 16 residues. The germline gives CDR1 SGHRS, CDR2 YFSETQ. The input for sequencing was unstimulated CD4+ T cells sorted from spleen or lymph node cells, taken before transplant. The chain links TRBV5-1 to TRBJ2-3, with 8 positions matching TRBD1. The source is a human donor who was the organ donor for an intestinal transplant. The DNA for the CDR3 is TGCGCCAGCAGCTCGGGGACAGGTTTCCGCACAGATACGCAGTATTTT. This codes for CASSSGTGFRTDTQYF.